This T cell receptor (beta chain) originates from a study of blood T cell repertoires in COVID-19. Across the study: Sample material is recorded as cDNA or gDNA derived from T cells, B-cell-depleted T cells, or PBMCs.

The age range of participants was about 18 to 95 years, with residence in about 25 US areas. The ends were cut back, 4 bases at V and 2 bases at J, with 20 bases in the middle. Germline V CDR1 and CDR2: SGHRS, YFSETQ. This CDR3 contains 17 residues. Assay: immunoSEQ multiplex PCR; the TCRdb copy retains only in-frame clones and omits some. The repertoire includes 350,000 or so clones, roughly 85% of them detected once, and about 4.2% sits in the top ten. Source material: PBMCs or T cells enriched from blood (not recorded which). The source of this sequence is a woman aged 40 to 49 with acute COVID-19. This chain uses TRBV5-1 with TRBJ2-3; possibly TRBD1 for D (6 bases). The CDR3 nucleotides read TGCGCCAGCAGCCCCGATGCCCAAAACAGGGTCACAGATACGCAGTATTTT. The encoded protein is CASSPDAQNRVTDTQYF.